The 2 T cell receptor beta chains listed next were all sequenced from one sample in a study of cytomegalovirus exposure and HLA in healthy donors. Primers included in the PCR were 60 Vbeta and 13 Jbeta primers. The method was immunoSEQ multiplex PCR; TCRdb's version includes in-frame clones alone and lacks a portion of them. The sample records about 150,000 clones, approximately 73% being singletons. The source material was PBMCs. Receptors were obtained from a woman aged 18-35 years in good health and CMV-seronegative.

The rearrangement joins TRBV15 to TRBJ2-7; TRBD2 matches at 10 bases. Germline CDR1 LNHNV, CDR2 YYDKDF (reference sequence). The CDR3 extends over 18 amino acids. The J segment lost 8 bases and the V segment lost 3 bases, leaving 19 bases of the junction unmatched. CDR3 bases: TGTGCCACCAGCAGTTGGGTTCTAGCGGGAGAGGGGGTTGGAAAGCAGTACGTC. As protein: CATSSWVLAGEGVGKQYV.

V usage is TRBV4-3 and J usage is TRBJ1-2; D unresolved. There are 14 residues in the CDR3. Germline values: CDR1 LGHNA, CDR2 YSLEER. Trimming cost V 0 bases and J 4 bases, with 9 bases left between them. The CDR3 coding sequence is TGCGCCAGCAGCCAAGATCGCGATGGCTATGGCTACACCTTC. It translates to CASSQDRDGYGYTF.